This passage covers 30 T cell receptor beta chains from one sample sequenced in a study of vaccination effects on CD4 cells after COVID-19. Antigen specificity for these receptors is unknown. Here immunoSEQ multiplex PCR was the method, and the copy in TCRdb shows in-frame clones only, minus some. Of about 73,000 clones in the sample, roughly 73% were seen once. With roughly nine days of culture completed, CD4+ T cells were isolated. Vaccination of participants consisted of two doses of either the BNT162b2 or mRNA-1273 vaccine. This material consisted of CD4+ T cells from PBMCs cultured without peptide, taken after COVID-19 vaccination. The receptors come from a human donor who received a COVID-19 vaccine.

This chain links TRBV6-1 with TRBJ1-4, with D unclear. Per the germline V gene, CDR1 is MNHNS and CDR2 is SASEGT. The ends were cut back, 7 bases at V and 5 bases at J, with 14 bases in the middle. The CDR3 loop spans 14 amino acids. CDR3 DNA: TGTGCCAGCATGGGTTACAGATCAAATGAAAAACTGTTTTTT. Translation: CASMGYRSNEKLFF.

This chain connects TRBV5-8 to TRBJ2-5, with 11 bases aligning to TRBD1. Germline CDR1 SGHTS, CDR2 YDEGEE. Losses at the gene ends were 4 bases for V and 5 bases for J; bases not matched to a gene: 1. CDR3 length: 13 residues. The chain's CDR3 is CASSRDRGETQYF. Here the CDR3 DNA reads TGTGCCAGCAGCCGGGACAGGGGGGAGACCCAGTACTTC.

This chain uses TRBV27 with TRBJ2-3, with 7 bases identical to TRBD2. The V and J ends lost 6 bases and 1 base, in that order; junction bases with no gene match: 22. Germline CDR1 reads MNHEY; CDR2 reads SMNVEV (reference sequence). This CDR3 has 20 amino acids. For the CDR3, the DNA is TGTGCCAGCAGGCCGGACTACCGGGGACTATTAAGTTTCGGCACAGATACGCAGTATTTT. Its protein product is CASRPDYRGLLSFGTDTQYF.

The count of this clone is one. The chain uses TRBV18 and TRBJ1-3, with D perhaps TRBD1 (5 bases). V lost 1 base, J lost 0 bases, and 10 bases lay in between. Germline CDR1 reads KGHSH; CDR2 reads LQKENI. This CDR3 contains 16 residues. CDR3 bases: TGTGCCAGCTCACCACAGGGGTCTAGCTCTGGAAACACCATATATTTT. Protein: CASSPQGSSSGNTIYF.

V usage is TRBV7-8 and J usage is TRBJ2-1; TRBD2 matches at 14 bases. Looked up from germline, CDR1 is SGHVS and CDR2 is FQNEAQ. The CDR3 spans 17 residues. V lost 6 bases to trimming and J lost 0 bases; unmatched junction nucleotides: 4. The DNA of the CDR3 is TGTGCCAGCAGTCGGACTAGCGGGGGGCCCTCCTACAATGAGCAGTTCTTC. This encodes CASSRTSGGPSYNEQFF.

The V call is TRBV6-6, the J call TRBJ1-1; D may be TRBD1 (5 bases). Germline V lookup: CDR1 MNHNY, CDR2 SVGAGI (reference sequence). Trimming removed 2 bases from V and 0 bases from J, with 13 bases in between. There are 16 residues in the CDR3. The CDR3 sequence: CASSYPPGGVNTEAFF. In DNA, the CDR3 is TGTGCCAGCAGTTACCCCCCCGGGGGTGTGAACACTGAAGCTTTCTTT.

The chain is built from TRBV19 and TRBJ2-5, with 15 bases matching TRBD2. CDR1 LNHDA and CDR2 SQIVND come from the germline V gene (reference sequence). J gave up 2 bases and V 8 bases, and 3 bases lay outside the gene matches. CDR3 length: 15 residues. CDR3 coding DNA: TGTGCCAGTGCGGGACTAGCGGGGGGACAAGAGACCCAGTACTTC. This translates into CASAGLAGGQETQYF.

J is TRBJ1-5 and V is TRBV6-5, with D tentatively TRBD1 (6 bases). In germline, CDR1 is MNHEY, CDR2 SVGAGI. The CDR3 is made up of 15 amino acids. V was clipped by 5 bases and J by 4 bases, with 15 bases between them. Here the CDR3 DNA reads TGTGCCAGCAGTCCAAGACAGGTTTCAAATCAGCCCCAGCATTTT. Residues: CASSPRQVSNQPQHF.

V usage is TRBV7-9 and J usage is TRBJ2-3, with D tentatively TRBD2 (6 bases). V shed 5 bases and J shed 2 bases, with 17 bases lying between them. The germline V gene encodes CDR1 SEHNR and CDR2 FQNEAQ (reference sequence). This CDR3 is built from 16 residues. The CDR3 nucleotides are TGTGCCAGCAGCACCTGGACGGGGGACCTCACAGATACGCAGTATTTT. This translates into CASSTWTGDLTDTQYF.

V and J are TRBV2 and TRBJ1-1; possibly TRBD1 for D (6 bases). V gave up 4 bases and J gave up 1 base, with 10 bases separating them. This CDR3 has 14 amino acids. CDR1 is SNHLY, CDR2 FYNNEI, per germline. The CDR3, as DNA: TGTGCCAGCAGTGCGGAACAGGGGAACACTGAAGCTTTCTTT. This translates into CASSAEQGNTEAFF.

This clone showed up just once. The chain is built from TRBV6-5 and TRBJ1-3; 7 bases agree with TRBD1. The CDR3 covers 15 residues. Per germline, CDR1 MNHEY and CDR2 SVGAGI. With V trimmed by 2 bases and J by 5 bases, 6 bases remained unmatched. The CDR3 is CASSYLSGGRNTIYF. The DNA of the CDR3 is TGTGCCAGCAGTTACCTGTCAGGGGGGAGAAACACCATATATTTT.

This chain joins TRBV12-3 or TRBV12-4 and TRBJ2-3; no clear D gene. This CDR3 comprises 12 residues. V lost 6 bases to trimming and J lost 4 bases, with 8 bases between them. CDR3 protein: CASRSVADTQYF. CDR3 sequence (DNA): TGTGCCAGCAGATCAGTAGCAGATACGCAGTATTTT.

The V gene is TRBV3-1 (or the pseudogene TRBV3-2), the J gene TRBJ1-1, with D unresolved. Germline V CDR1 and CDR2: LGHDT, YNNKEL (reference sequence). Trimming cost V 5 bases and J 0 bases, with 4 bases left between them. The CDR3 length is 12 residues. CDR3 bases: TGTGCCAGCAGCTGGTTGAACACTGAAGCTTTCTTT. Residues: CASSWLNTEAFF.

This rearrangement joins TRBV5-1 to TRBJ1-1; D is unresolved. Deletions cut 4 bases from V and 5 bases from J, with 12 bases between. CDR1 SGHRS and CDR2 YFSETQ come from the germline V gene. The CDR3 is 13 residues long. CDR3 nucleotides: TGCGCCAGCAGCGAAGAGTGGAAGACTGAAGCTTTCTTT. It specifies CASSEEWKTEAFF.

The rearrangement joins TRBV6-5 to TRBJ2-7, with D perhaps TRBD1 (7 bases). Germline lookup yields CDR1 MNHEY and CDR2 SVGAGI. The CDR3 spans 15 residues. V lost 8 bases and J 1 base, leaving 18 bases between the germline ends. The CDR3 is CASRGIHRGSYEQYV. CDR3 in DNA: TGTGCCAGCCGGGGGATTCACAGGGGATCCTACGAGCAGTACGTC.

This clone has only a few counts. The chain is built from TRBV3-1 (or the pseudogene TRBV3-2) and TRBJ1-3; maybe TRBD1 (6 bases). The V end lost 4 bases, the J end lost 8 bases, and 9 bases lay between the germline ends. The germline V gene has CDR1 LGHDT and CDR2 YNNKEL (reference sequence). The length of the CDR3 is 12 residues. CDR3 coding DNA: TGTGCCAGCAGCCTGGGGGGGCACACCATATATTTT. Its translation: CASSLGGHTIYF.

The chain links TRBV2 to TRBJ1-1; tentatively, D is TRBD1 (6 bases). CDR1 is SNHLY and CDR2 is FYNNEI in the germline V gene. The CDR3 covers 14 residues. V was pared by 6 bases and J by 4 bases, with 15 bases between. The CDR3 DNA is TGTGCCAGCAGCGACCAGGGACATTTCACTGAAGCTTTCTTT. Translating it yields CASSDQGHFTEAFF.

The chain has TRBV27 and TRBJ1-5; D is perhaps TRBD1 (6 bases). The V and J ends lost 11 bases and 3 bases respectively, with 26 bases between them. Germline CDR1 MNHEY, CDR2 SMNVEV (reference sequence). The CDR3 is 17 residues long. CDR3: CAESDGGPADINQPQHF. The CDR3 region has the DNA TGTGCCGAGTCCGATGGGGGCCCCGCAGATATCAATCAGCCCCAGCATTTT.

V usage is TRBV3-1 (or the pseudogene TRBV3-2) and J usage is TRBJ1-5; the match to TRBD1 covers 8 bases. Germline lookup yields CDR1 LGHDT and CDR2 YNNKEL (reference sequence). The CDR3 totals 15 residues. V lost 4 bases to trimming and J lost 3 bases; unmatched junction nucleotides: 5. CDR3 protein: CASSLGTGFNQPQHF. CDR3 DNA: TGTGCCAGCAGCCTTGGGACAGGCTTCAATCAGCCCCAGCATTTT.

The chain recombines TRBV6-2 or TRBV6-3 with TRBJ1-2, with no clear D. V was pared by 1 base and J by 4 bases, with 10 bases between. This CDR3 has 14 amino acids. Germline CDR1 is MNHEY and CDR2 is SVGEGT. In nucleotides, the CDR3 is TGTGCCAGCAGTTACTTCTCTTCCACCTATGGCTACACCTTC. Translation gives CASSYFSSTYGYTF.

This rearrangement joins TRBV7-2 to TRBJ1-1; no clear D. Germline-derived CDR1 and CDR2 are SGHTA and FQGNSA. The CDR3 totals 15 residues. V lost 1 base, J lost 0 bases, and 9 bases lay in between. The CDR3 sequence is CASSLGQIMNTEAFF. The DNA of the CDR3 is TGTGCCAGCAGCTTAGGTCAGATCATGAACACTGAAGCTTTCTTT.

This clone has a single count. The chain uses TRBV6-2 or TRBV6-3 and TRBJ2-2, with unresolved D. This CDR3 has 15 residues. Germline CDR1 MNHEY, CDR2 SVGEGT. Deletions cut 2 bases from V and 1 base from J, with 8 bases between. The DNA of the CDR3 is TGTGCCAGCAGTTACAAACGCAGGAACACCGGGGAGCTGTTTTTT. It translates to CASSYKRRNTGELFF.

The rearrangement links TRBV28 to TRBJ2-3; 13 positions agree with TRBD2. This CDR3 comprises 14 residues. CDR1 is MDHEN and CDR2 is SYDVKM in the germline V gene. V gave up 6 bases and J gave up 6 bases; unmatched junction bases: 3. CDR3 DNA: TGTGCCAGCAGACTAGCGGGGGGGAAGGATACGCAGTATTTT. It codes for CASRLAGGKDTQYF. Looking up the rest from reference TRBV28 and TRBJ2-3 gives the full variable domain: DVKVTQSSRYLVKRTGEKVFLECVQDMDHENMFWYRQDPGLGLRLIYFSYDVKMKEKGDIPEGYSVSREKKERFSLILESASTNQTSMYLCASRLAGGKDTQYFGPGTRLTVL.

This clone has only a few counts. V usage is TRBV10-1 and J usage is TRBJ2-7; D gene uncertain. Germline V gene sequence: CDR1 WNHNN, CDR2 SYGVQD (reference sequence). The CDR3 has 13 residues. The V and J ends lost 3 bases and 2 bases respectively, with 8 bases between them. For the CDR3, the DNA is TGCGCCAGCAGTGAAGAACTTCCCTACGAGCAGTACGTC. It codes for CASSEELPYEQYV.

V and J are TRBV6-5 and TRBJ2-4; a possible D gene is TRBD1 (6 bases). CDR3 length equals 14 residues. The V end lost 4 bases, the J end lost 8 bases, and 15 bases lay between the germline ends. Germline V lookup: CDR1 MNHEY, CDR2 SVGAGI. CDR3 coding DNA: TGTGCCAGCAGTTTGGCAGGGGTATACGACATTCAGTACTTC. It codes for CASSLAGVYDIQYF.

CDR3 bases: TGCGCCAGCAGTTCCTTAGAGGGTCAAGATACGCAGTATTTT. It encodes CASSSLEGQDTQYF. The V gene is TRBV5-1, the J gene TRBJ2-3, with D perhaps TRBD2 (5 bases). Per germline, CDR1 SGHRS and CDR2 YFSETQ. V lost 5 bases, J lost 5 bases, and 15 bases lay in between. The CDR3 covers 14 residues. Variable domain in full (rest from reference TRBV5-1 and TRBJ2-3): KAGVTQTPRYLIKTRGQQVTLSCSPISGHRSVSWYQQTPGQGLQFLFEYFSETQRNKGNFPGRFSGRQFSNSRSEMNVSTLELGDSALYLCASSSLEGQDTQYFGPGTRLTVL.

The CDR3 loop reads CASSYTGLASETQYF. CDR3 DNA sequence: TGTGCCAGCAGTTACACGGGACTAGCGTCGGAGACCCAGTACTTC. The chain joins TRBV6-2 or TRBV6-3 to TRBJ2-5; 10 bases are a match to TRBD2. With 2 bases clipped from V and 5 bases from J, the junction kept 5 bases outside the gene matches. This CDR3 has 15 residues. The germline gives CDR1 MNHEY, CDR2 SVGEGT.

J is TRBJ2-5 and V is TRBV24-1; TRBD2 aligns across 7 bases. After removal of 10 bases from V and 1 base from J, the junction contained 11 bases not matched to a gene. The CDR3 spans 15 residues. Looked up from germline, CDR1 is KGHDR and CDR2 is SFDVKD. The CDR3 here is CATSTSAGSQETQYF. CDR3 coding DNA: TGTGCCACTTCCACCTCAGCGGGGAGCCAAGAGACCCAGTACTTC.

The chain recombines TRBV5-3 with TRBJ1-6; 9 bases line up with TRBD1. TRBV5-3 is annotated as an ORF whose role is uncertain. This CDR3 region has 16 residues. Trimming cost V 5 bases and J 2 bases; bases outside gene matches: 5. The CDR3, as DNA: TGTGCCAGAAGACCGGGACAGGGACCCTATAATTCACCCCTCCACTTT. Translation gives CARRPGQGPYNSPLHF.

The chain combines TRBV2 with TRBJ2-2, with 8 bases matching TRBD2. The CDR3 length is 17 residues. V lost 9 bases, J lost 3 bases, and 15 bases stayed unmatched. In germline, CDR1 is SNHLY, CDR2 FYNNEI. Here the CDR3 DNA reads TGTGCCAGTACACTGCATCTAGCGGGTGATGACACCGGGGAGCTGTTTTTT. Protein: CASTLHLAGDDTGELFF.